This T cell receptor beta chain was sequenced in a study of metastatic and nonmetastatic thyroid tumors. Of note for this clone: What it recognizes is unknown.

Every patient was untreated before thyroid surgery. Trimming took 3 bases from V and 4 from J, leaving 22 bases between them. The germline V gene has CDR1 DFQATT and CDR2 SNEGSKA (reference sequence). The length of the CDR3 is 16 residues. TCRdb re-called clones via MiXCR from the PCR reads. The sample has roughly 7,300 clones, roughly 33% seen once; the top ten hold around 9.6%. Findings of the study overall: Malignant tumors reportedly showed significantly higher TCR beta diversity than benign nodules in both blood and tumor.

V is TRBV20-1 and J is TRBJ2-7; D might be TRBD2 (7 bases). Sample: tumor tissue. The sequence was collected from a female donor with papillary thyroid cancer or a benign thyroid nodule (not recorded which). Some clones in this sample may be carry-over from other donors' samples. CDR3 sequence reads: CSASGRGQKGGYEQYF. CDR3 coding DNA: TGCAGTGCTAGTGGGAGGGGCCAAAAGGGGGGATACGAGCAGTACTTC.